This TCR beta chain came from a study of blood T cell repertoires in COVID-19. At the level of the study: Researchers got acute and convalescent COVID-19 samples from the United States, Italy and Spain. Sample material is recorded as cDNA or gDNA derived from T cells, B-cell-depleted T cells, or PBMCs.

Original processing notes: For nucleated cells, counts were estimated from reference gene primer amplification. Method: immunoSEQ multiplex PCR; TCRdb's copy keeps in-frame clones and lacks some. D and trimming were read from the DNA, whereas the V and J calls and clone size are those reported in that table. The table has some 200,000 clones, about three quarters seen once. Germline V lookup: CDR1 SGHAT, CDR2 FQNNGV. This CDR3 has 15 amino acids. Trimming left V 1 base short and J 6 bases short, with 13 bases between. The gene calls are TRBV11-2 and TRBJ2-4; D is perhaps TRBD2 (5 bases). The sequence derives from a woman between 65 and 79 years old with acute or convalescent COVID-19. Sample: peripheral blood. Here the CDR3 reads CASSLGGPGGNIQYF. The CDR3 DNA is TGTGCCAGCAGCTTAGGCGGCCCTGGAGGAAACATTCAGTACTTC. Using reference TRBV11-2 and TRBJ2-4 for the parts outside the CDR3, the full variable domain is EAGVAQSPRYKIIEKRQSVAFWCNPISGHATLYWYQQILGQGPKLLIQFQNNGVVDDSQLPKDRFSAERLKGVDSTLKIQPAKLEDSAVYLCASSLGGPGGNIQYFGAGTRLSVL.